Following are 24 T cell receptor beta chains from one sample sequenced in a study of long-term antiretroviral therapy in people with HIV. Sequencing relied on immunoSEQ assay v3.0, run at survey level. Produced via immunoSEQ multiplex PCR; TCRdb's table is partial and in-frame only. Altogether over 30,000 clones are present, 70% to 80% being singletons, with the ten largest covering about 7.6%. The input for sequencing was unsorted PBMCs, taken 2 years after starting antiretroviral therapy. The origin of the receptors is a woman in her 50s with HIV.

This rearrangement joins TRBV10-1 to TRBJ2-7, with 9 bases that match TRBD2. This CDR3 is 15 amino acids long. The trim removed 0 bases at V and 3 bases at J, leaving 3 bases unmatched. CDR1 and CDR2 (germline): WNHNN, SYGVQD (reference sequence). Here the CDR3 DNA reads TGCGCCAGCAGTGAGTCGGAGCGGGGGGTCTACGAGCAGTACTTC. Translating gives CASSESERGVYEQYF.

The rearrangement links TRBV7-9 to TRBJ1-1; 9 positions match TRBD1. The junction had 4 bases not matched to a gene; V was cut back by 4 bases and J by 1 base. There are 15 residues in the CDR3. Germline V gene data show CDR1 as SEHNR and CDR2 as FQNEAQ (reference sequence). The CDR3 reads CASSSRQGGNTEAFF. The CDR3 DNA sequence: TGTGCCAGCAGCTCCAGACAGGGGGGGAACACTGAAGCTTTCTTT.

This clone was counted a single time. The chain recombines TRBV19 with TRBJ1-4; D remains ambiguous. The germline CDR1 and CDR2 sequences are LNHDA and SQIVND (reference sequence). The CDR3 loop spans 17 amino acids. The V end lost 9 bases, the J end lost 3 bases, and 23 bases lay between the germline ends. The CDR3 here is CASKKDGSGKSNEKLFF. CDR3 nucleotide sequence: TGTGCCAGCAAAAAAGACGGATCGGGAAAATCTAATGAAAAACTGTTTTTT.

The rearrangement uses TRBV18 and TRBJ2-2, with 11 bases matching TRBD1. Germline V gene data show CDR1 as KGHSH and CDR2 as LQKENI. This CDR3 region has 16 residues. V trimming: 6 bases; J trimming: 6 bases; junction bases outside the gene matches: 9. CDR3 amino acids: CASSLNGQGASGELFF. CDR3 nucleotides: TGTGCCAGCTCCCTCAACGGACAGGGGGCGTCCGGGGAGCTGTTTTTT.

This chain connects TRBV5-4 to TRBJ2-5; possibly TRBD1 or TRBD2 for D (5 bases each). From germline, CDR1 is SGHNT and CDR2 YYREEE (reference sequence). This CDR3 is 14 amino acids long. Trimming removed 0 bases from V and 3 bases from J, with 9 bases in between. The CDR3 DNA is TGTGCCAGCAGCTTGGGGGACCTTAAAGAGACCCAGTACTTC. It translates to CASSLGDLKETQYF.

The chain combines TRBV6-5 with TRBJ1-6; D gene ambiguous. Germline V gene lookup returns CDR1 MNHEY and CDR2 SVGAGI. V dropped 6 bases and J dropped 10 bases, with 10 bases sitting between them. This CDR3 contains 12 residues. This CDR3 is CASSPRGSPLHF. The CDR3 bases are TGTGCCAGCAGCCCTCGTGGCTCACCCCTCCACTTT.

This chain uses TRBV5-1 with TRBJ2-3; 8 bases line up with TRBD1. The CDR3 extends over 15 amino acids. From germline, CDR1 is SGHRS and CDR2 YFSETQ. The V segment lost 3 bases and the J segment 6 bases; nucleotides outside the gene matches: 9. The CDR3 is CASSSRDRRSDTQYF. Written as DNA, the CDR3 is TGCGCCAGCAGCTCACGGGACAGGCGGTCTGATACGCAGTATTTT.

The chain joins TRBV6-6 to TRBJ2-2, with D possibly matching TRBD2 (5 bases). The CDR3 covers 15 residues. Germline CDR1 and CDR2: MNHNY and SVGAGI (reference sequence). Trimming took off 2 bases at V and 1 base at J, with 8 bases between the two ends. CDR3 DNA: TGTGCCAGCAGTTACGAGGGCAGGAACACCGGGGAGCTGTTTTTT. This gives the protein CASSYEGRNTGELFF.

This chain joins TRBV6-6 and TRBJ2-7; D is perhaps TRBD2 (6 bases). V was shortened by 4 bases and J by 6 bases, with 10 bases between the two germline ends. This CDR3 is built from 12 residues. Per germline, CDR1 MNHNY and CDR2 SVGAGI (reference sequence). DNA of the CDR3: TGTGCCAGCAGTTTGGGGGGTGGCGAGCAGTACTTC. Translating gives CASSLGGGEQYF.

The chain has TRBV5-1 and TRBJ1-4; tentatively, D is TRBD1 (6 bases). Per germline, CDR1 SGHRS and CDR2 YFSETQ. Trimming removed 4 bases at V and 3 bases at J, with 13 bases between. The CDR3 contains 15 residues. In nucleotides, the CDR3 is TGCGCCAGCAGCCCGGGGGCGCTTTCTAATGAAAAACTGTTTTTT. Protein product: CASSPGALSNEKLFF.

The V gene is TRBV7-3, the J gene TRBJ1-5; tentatively, D is TRBD1 (6 bases). The CDR3 has 14 amino acids. The V gene's germline CDR1 is SGHTA and CDR2 FQGTGA. V was clipped by 0 bases and J by 7 bases, with 10 bases between them. The CDR3 bases are TGTGCCAGCAGCTTAACGGGGGCAAGGCAGCCCCAGCATTTT. It translates to CASSLTGARQPQHF.

This clone came up once. The rearrangement uses TRBV4-1 and TRBJ1-1; 7 nucleotides agree with TRBD1. There are 14 residues in the CDR3. CDR1 and CDR2 from the germline V gene are MGHRA and YSYEKL. V gave up 6 bases and J gave up 0 bases; unmatched junction bases: 4. The CDR3 loop is CASRETGLNTEAFF. For the CDR3, the DNA is TGCGCCAGCAGAGAGACAGGGTTGAACACTGAAGCTTTCTTT.

In DNA, the CDR3 is TGTGCCAGCAGCTTGGCTTTAGCGGGGCCAGATACGCAGTATTTT. This codes for CASSLALAGPDTQYF. This chain connects TRBV5-5 to TRBJ2-3, with 8 bases identical to TRBD2. The junction had 4 bases not matched to a gene; V was cut back by 0 bases and J by 4 bases. CDR3 length equals 15 residues. The germline V gene encodes CDR1 SGHKS and CDR2 YYEKEE (reference sequence).

The V call is TRBV25-1, the J call TRBJ1-1; no definite D call. The CDR3 contains 13 residues. Germline-derived CDR1 and CDR2 are MGHDK and SYGVNS. V was pared by 1 base and J by 11 bases, with 14 bases between. CDR3 bases: TGTGCCAGCAGTGAATTCGATCCCCTGTTGGCTTTCTTT. Amino acids: CASSEFDPLLAFF.

This rearrangement joins TRBV19 to TRBJ1-6, with D maybe TRBD1 (5 bases). V dropped 6 bases and J dropped 4 bases, with 10 bases sitting between them. Germline V gene sequence: CDR1 LNHDA, CDR2 SQIVND (reference sequence). The CDR3 covers 14 residues. The CDR3 coding sequence is TGTGCCAGTAGAGAGGGGCGATATAATTCACCCCTCCACTTT. This codes for CASREGRYNSPLHF.

This sequence joins TRBV4-1 and TRBJ2-1; 7 positions match TRBD1. The CDR3 contains 16 residues. Germline-derived CDR1 and CDR2 are MGHRA and YSYEKL. V lost 0 bases, J lost 6 bases, and 8 bases stayed unmatched. The CDR3 sequence is CASSQDWGQRANEQFF. The CDR3 region has the DNA TGCGCCAGCAGCCAAGATTGGGGACAGAGGGCCAATGAGCAGTTCTTC.

This rearrangement joins TRBV5-6 to TRBJ1-6, with 10 nucleotides matching TRBD1. The germline CDR1 and CDR2 sequences are SGHDT and YYEEEE. Trimming removed 4 bases from V and 9 bases from J; junction bases left unmatched: 4. This CDR3 region has 14 residues. CDR3 in DNA: TGTGCCAGCAGCGGGGACAGGGGAAGTTCACCCCTCCACTTT. Amino acid sequence: CASSGDRGSSPLHF.

In its sample, this clone was seen once. This chain connects TRBV21-1 to TRBJ2-7; TRBD2, the table's D call, was not compared with the DNA. TRBV21-1 is marked as a pseudogene. CDR3 length: 17 residues. In DNA, the CDR3 is TGTGCCAGCAGCAAAGTCCCCGGGACTCAAAAACTCTACGAGCAGTACTTC. This sequence encodes CASSKVPGTQKLYEQYF.

The V and J genes are TRBV5-1 and TRBJ2-5; 8 positions agree with TRBD2. From germline, CDR1 is SGHRS and CDR2 YFSETQ. V gave up 1 base and J gave up 4 bases; unmatched junction bases: 6. The CDR3 length is 15 residues. The CDR3 is CASSLSSGGLETQYF. The CDR3 DNA reads as TGCGCCAGCAGCTTGTCGAGCGGGGGTCTAGAGACCCAGTACTTC.

The chain links TRBV7-3 to TRBJ2-5; 7 bases align to TRBD2. After removal of 5 bases from V and 5 bases from J, the junction contained 5 bases not matched to a gene. Germline CDR1 is SGHTA and CDR2 is FQGTGA. The CDR3 runs 13 residues. In nucleotides, the CDR3 is TGTGCCAGCAGCCCTCTAGCGGATGAGACCCAGTACTTC. Its protein product is CASSPLADETQYF.

This chain joins TRBV11-2 and TRBJ1-3; no clear D gene. This CDR3 is 14 amino acids long. CDR1 is SGHAT, CDR2 FQNNGV, per germline. With 5 bases removed from V and 0 bases from J, the gap between germline ends came to 8 bases. The CDR3 reads CASSDISSGNTIYF. The CDR3 coding sequence is TGTGCCAGCAGCGATATATCCTCTGGAAACACCATATATTTT.

V is TRBV2 and J is TRBJ1-2; possibly TRBD1 for D (5 bases). The CDR3 consists of 14 residues. From germline, CDR1 is SNHLY and CDR2 FYNNEI. V gave up 1 base and J gave up 8 bases, with 14 bases separating them. DNA of the CDR3: TGTGCCAGCAGTGAAGTAGACAGCTTGCAAGGCTACACCTTC. This sequence encodes CASSEVDSLQGYTF. The full variable domain, with the rest looked up from reference TRBV2 and TRBJ1-2, is EPEVTQTPSHQVTQMGQEVILRCVPISNHLYFYWYRQILGQKVEFLVSFYNNEISEKSEIFDDQFSVERPDGSNFTLKIRSTKLEDSAMYFCASSEVDSLQGYTFGSGTRLTVV.

The V call is TRBV10-3, the J call TRBJ1-1, with TRBD1 matching 9 bases. Germline values: CDR1 ENHRY, CDR2 SYGVKD. CDR3 length: 14 residues. The trim removed 6 bases at V and 4 bases at J, leaving 6 bases unmatched. The CDR3 DNA reads as TGTGCCATCAGAGAGACAGGGGGTCTCACTGAAGCTTTCTTT. Its protein is CAIRETGGLTEAFF.

The chain recombines TRBV25-1 with TRBJ1-3; maybe TRBD1 (6 bases). This CDR3 region has 16 residues. Germline V gene data show CDR1 as MGHDK and CDR2 as SYGVNS. The V end lost 1 base, the J end lost 0 bases, and 10 bases lay between the germline ends. CDR3 protein: CASSESDSSSGNTIYF. CDR3 DNA: TGTGCCAGCAGTGAATCGGACAGCTCCTCTGGAAACACCATATATTTT.